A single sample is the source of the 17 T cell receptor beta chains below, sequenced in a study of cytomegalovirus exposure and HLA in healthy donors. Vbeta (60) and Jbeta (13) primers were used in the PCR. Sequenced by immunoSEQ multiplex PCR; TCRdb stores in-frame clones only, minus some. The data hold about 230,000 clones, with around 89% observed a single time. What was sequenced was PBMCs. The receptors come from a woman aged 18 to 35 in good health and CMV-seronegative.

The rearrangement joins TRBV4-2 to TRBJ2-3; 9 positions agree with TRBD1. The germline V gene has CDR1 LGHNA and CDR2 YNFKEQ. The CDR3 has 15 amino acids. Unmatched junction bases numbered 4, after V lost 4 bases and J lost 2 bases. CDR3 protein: CASSPGQGNTDTQYF. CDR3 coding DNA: TGTGCCAGCAGCCCCGGACAGGGGAACACAGATACGCAGTATTTT.

DNA of the CDR3: TGTGCCAGCAGCTTAAACCGGAATCAGCCCCAGCATTTT. It specifies CASSLNRNQPQHF. The J gene is TRBJ1-5, the V gene TRBV11-1; no firm D call. Trimming took 2 bases from V and 4 from J, leaving 6 bases between them. Germline CDR1 is SGHAT and CDR2 is FQDESV (reference sequence). The CDR3 spans 13 residues.

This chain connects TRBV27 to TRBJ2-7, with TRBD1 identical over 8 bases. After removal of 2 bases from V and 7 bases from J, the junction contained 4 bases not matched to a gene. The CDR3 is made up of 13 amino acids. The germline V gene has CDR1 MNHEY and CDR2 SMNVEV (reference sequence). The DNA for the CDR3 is TGTGCCAGCAGTTTACAGGGGGCGAAGGAGCAGTACTTC. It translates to CASSLQGAKEQYF.

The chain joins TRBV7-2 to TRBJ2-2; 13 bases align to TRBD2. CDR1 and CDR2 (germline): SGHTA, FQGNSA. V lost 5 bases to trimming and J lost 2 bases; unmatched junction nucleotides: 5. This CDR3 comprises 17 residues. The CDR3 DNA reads TGTGCCAGCAGCCTTAGGACTAGCGGGGGCAACACCGGGGAGCTGTTTTTT. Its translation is CASSLRTSGGNTGELFF.

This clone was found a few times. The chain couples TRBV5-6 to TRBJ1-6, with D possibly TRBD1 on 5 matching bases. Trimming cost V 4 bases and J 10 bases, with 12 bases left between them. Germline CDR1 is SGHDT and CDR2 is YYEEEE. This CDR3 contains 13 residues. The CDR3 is CASSGSGRSPLHF. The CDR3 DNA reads TGTGCCAGCAGCGGGTCAGGGCGATCACCCCTCCACTTT.

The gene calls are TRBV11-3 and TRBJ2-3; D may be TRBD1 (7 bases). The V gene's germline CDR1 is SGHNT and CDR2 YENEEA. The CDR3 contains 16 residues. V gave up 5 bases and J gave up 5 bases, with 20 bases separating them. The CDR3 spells CASSPIQGGAGDTQYF. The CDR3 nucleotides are TGTGCCAGCAGCCCAATTCAGGGGGGAGCAGGAGATACGCAGTATTTT.

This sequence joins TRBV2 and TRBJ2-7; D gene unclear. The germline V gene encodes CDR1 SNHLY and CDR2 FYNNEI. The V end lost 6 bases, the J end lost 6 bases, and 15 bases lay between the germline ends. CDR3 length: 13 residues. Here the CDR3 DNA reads TGTGCCAGCAGCTACAGATCTACGAGCGAGCAGTACTTC. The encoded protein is CASSYRSTSEQYF.

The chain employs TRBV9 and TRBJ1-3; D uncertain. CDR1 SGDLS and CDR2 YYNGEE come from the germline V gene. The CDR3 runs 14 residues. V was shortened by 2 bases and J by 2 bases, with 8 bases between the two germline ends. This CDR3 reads CASSVSGAGNTIYF. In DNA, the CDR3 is TGTGCCAGCAGCGTGTCCGGGGCTGGAAACACCATATATTTT.

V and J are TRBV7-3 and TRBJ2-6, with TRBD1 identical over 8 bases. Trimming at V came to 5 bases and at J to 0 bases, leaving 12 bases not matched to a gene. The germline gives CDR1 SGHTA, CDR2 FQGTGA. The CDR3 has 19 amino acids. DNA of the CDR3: TGTGCCAGCAGCCCAACCCTGGGACAGGAGATCTCTGGGGCCAACGTCCTGACTTTC. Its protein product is CASSPTLGQEISGANVLTF.

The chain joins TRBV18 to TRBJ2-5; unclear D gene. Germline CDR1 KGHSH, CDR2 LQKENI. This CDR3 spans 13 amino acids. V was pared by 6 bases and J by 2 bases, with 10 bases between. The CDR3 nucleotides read TGTGCCAGCTCGCCAGAGATACAAGAGACCCAGTACTTC. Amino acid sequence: CASSPEIQETQYF. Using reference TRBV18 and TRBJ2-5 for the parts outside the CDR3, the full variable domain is NAGVMQNPRHLVRRRGQEARLRCSPMKGHSHVYWYRQLPEEGLKFMVYLQKENIIDESGMPKERFSAEFPKEGPSILRIQQVVRGDSAAYFCASSPEIQETQYFGPGTRLLVL.

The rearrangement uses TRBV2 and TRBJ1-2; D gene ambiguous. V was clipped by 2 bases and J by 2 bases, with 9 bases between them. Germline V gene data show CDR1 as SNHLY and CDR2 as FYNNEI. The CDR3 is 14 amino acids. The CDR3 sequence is CASSEFRTNYGYTF. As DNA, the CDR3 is TGTGCCAGCAGTGAATTCAGAACCAACTATGGCTACACCTTC.

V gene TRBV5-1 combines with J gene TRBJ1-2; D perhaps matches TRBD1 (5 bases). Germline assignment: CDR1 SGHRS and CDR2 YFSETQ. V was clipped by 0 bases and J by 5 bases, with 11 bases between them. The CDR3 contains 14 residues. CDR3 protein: CASSLVAGHYGYTF. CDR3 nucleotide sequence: TGCGCCAGCAGCTTGGTAGCAGGACATTATGGCTACACCTTC.

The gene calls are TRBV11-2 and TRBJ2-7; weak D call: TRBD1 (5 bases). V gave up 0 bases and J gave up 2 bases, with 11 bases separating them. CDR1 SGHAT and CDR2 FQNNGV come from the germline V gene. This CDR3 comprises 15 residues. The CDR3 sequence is CASSLDRRAAYEQYF. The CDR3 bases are TGTGCCAGCAGCTTAGATCGCAGGGCCGCCTACGAGCAGTACTTC.

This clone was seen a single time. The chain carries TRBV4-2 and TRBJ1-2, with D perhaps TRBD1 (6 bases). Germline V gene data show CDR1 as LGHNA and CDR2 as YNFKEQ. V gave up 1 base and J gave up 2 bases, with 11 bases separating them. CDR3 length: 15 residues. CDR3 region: CASSQGGRENYGYTF. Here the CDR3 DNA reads TGTGCCAGCAGCCAAGGGGGGCGGGAGAACTATGGCTACACCTTC.

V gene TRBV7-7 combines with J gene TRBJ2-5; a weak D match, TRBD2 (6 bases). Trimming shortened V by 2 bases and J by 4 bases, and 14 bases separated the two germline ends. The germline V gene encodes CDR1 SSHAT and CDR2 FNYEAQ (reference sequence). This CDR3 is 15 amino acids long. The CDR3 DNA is TGTGCCAGCAGCTTACTGGGGGGACGAGGAGAGACCCAGTACTTC. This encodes CASSLLGGRGETQYF.

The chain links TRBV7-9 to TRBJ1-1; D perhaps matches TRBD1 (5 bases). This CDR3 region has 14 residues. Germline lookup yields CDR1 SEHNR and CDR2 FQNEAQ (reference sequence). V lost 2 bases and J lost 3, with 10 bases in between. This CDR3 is CASSLLSGDTEAFF. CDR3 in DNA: TGTGCCAGCAGCTTATTGTCGGGGGACACTGAAGCTTTCTTT.

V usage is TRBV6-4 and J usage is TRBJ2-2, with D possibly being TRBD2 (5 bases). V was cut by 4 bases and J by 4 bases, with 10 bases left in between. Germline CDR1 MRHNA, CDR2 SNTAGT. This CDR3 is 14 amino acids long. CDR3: CASSGARGTGELFF. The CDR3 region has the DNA TGTGCCAGCAGTGGGGCCCGGGGCACCGGGGAGCTGTTTTTT.